This T cell receptor (beta chain) was recorded in a study of blood T cell repertoires in COVID-19. Per the authors' pipeline: Cell counts per sample came from amplifying reference gene primers. The method was immunoSEQ multiplex PCR; TCRdb's version includes in-frame clones alone and lacks a portion of them. That table furnishes V, J and clone size, whereas the DNA furnished D and trimming. The sample records fewer than 350,000 clones, roughly 90% being singletons. All enrollees were roughly 18 to 89 years old and from some 24 US areas. The germline V gene encodes CDR1 KGHSH and CDR2 LQKENI. Germline trimming cut 0 bases from V and 4 bases from J; bases unmatched to any gene: 5. The CDR3 contains 17 residues.

Sequenced sample: PBMCs or T cells enriched from blood (not recorded which). The V call is TRBV18, the J call TRBJ2-1; TRBD2 aligns across 11 bases. The TCR sequence derives from a woman between 18 and 30 years old with acute COVID-19. The CDR3 loop reads CASSPPSGLAEYNEQFF. The CDR3 DNA sequence: TGTGCCAGCTCACCACCCTCGGGACTAGCGGAATACAATGAGCAGTTCTTC.